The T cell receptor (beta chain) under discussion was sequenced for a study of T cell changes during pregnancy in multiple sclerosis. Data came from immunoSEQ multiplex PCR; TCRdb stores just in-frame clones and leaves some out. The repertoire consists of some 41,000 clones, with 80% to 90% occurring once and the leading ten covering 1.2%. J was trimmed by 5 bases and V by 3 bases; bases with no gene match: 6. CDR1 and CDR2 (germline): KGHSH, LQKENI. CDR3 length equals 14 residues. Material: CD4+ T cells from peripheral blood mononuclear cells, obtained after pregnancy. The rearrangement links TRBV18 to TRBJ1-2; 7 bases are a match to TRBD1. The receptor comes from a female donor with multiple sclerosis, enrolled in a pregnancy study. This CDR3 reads CASSPAQGVYGYTF. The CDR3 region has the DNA TGTGCCAGCTCACCGGCGCAGGGGGTGTATGGCTACACCTTC.